Detailed here is one T cell receptor beta chain. The junction departs from the called germline gene at one end, perhaps through a read error. The authors' processing: The assay estimated nucleated cells by amplifying reference gene primers. Only in-frame clones appear in the TCRdb table, and some are missing; sequencing was by immunoSEQ multiplex PCR. The DNA was the basis for D and trimming; V, J and clone size are from that table. The sample contains approximately 200,000 clones, 80% to 90% of which appear only once. The data were taken from a study of blood T cell repertoires in COVID-19. Looking at the study overall: The samples span acute and convalescent COVID-19 from the United States, Italy and Spain. Sample material is recorded as cDNA or gDNA derived from T cells, B-cell-depleted T cells, or PBMCs.

CDR3 length equals 14 residues. Germline CDR1 is SGHTA and CDR2 is FQGTGA. This clonotype was sampled from a woman older than 75 with acute or convalescent COVID-19. The chain carries TRBV7-3 and TRBJ2-1; no clear D gene. The sequenced sample consisted of peripheral blood. CDR3: CASSLSRSSNEQFF. Written as DNA, the CDR3 is TGTGCCAGCAGCTTAAGCAGGTCCTCCAATGAGCAGTTCTTC.